In this sample, the clone carrying this TCR beta chain turned up a few times. This sample stems from a study of CD8+ T cells in alopecia areata. In the study overall: Treatment with tofacitinib (6 to 18 months) was followed by 6 months off drug.

RNA extraction and reverse transcription yielded cDNA as sequencing template. Produced via immunoSEQ multiplex PCR; TCRdb's table is partial and in-frame only. The data show 150,000 to 200,000 clones, roughly 66% seen once. Treatment in this sample: oral pan-JAK inhibitor, 5-10 mg twice daily. V lost 6 bases, J lost 4 bases, and 4 bases stayed unmatched. The germline CDR1 and CDR2 sequences are SQVTM and ANQGSEA. The CDR3 contains 13 residues. The chain has TRBV29-1 and TRBJ1-1; TRBD1 agrees at 11 bases. The sequencing here drew on CD4+ T cells sorted from blood, taken at week 24, from a patient treated with tofacitinib. This clonotype originated in a human donor with alopecia areata. The CDR3 coding sequence is TGCAGCGTCCCAGGGACAGGGGGCACTGAAGCTTTCTTT. Protein sequence: CSVPGTGGTEAFF.